This paragraph reports one TCR beta chain. Antigen specificity is unknown. The record originates from a study of graft-versus-host responses after intestinal transplantation. For the study at large: Recipients were given multivisceral, liver-intestinal, or isolated intestinal transplants. Regarding the study as a whole: Analysis identified GvH clones in recipient marrow, with some appearing first in ileum or blood.

This table comes from immunoSEQ multiplex PCR, and its TCRdb copy is limited to in-frame clones, with some not included. Of 77,000 or so clones listed, approximately 96% are singletons. This TCR was sampled from a human donor who received an intestinal transplant. The sequencing here drew on unstimulated CD8+ T cells sorted from spleen or lymph node cells, taken before intestinal transplant.

The CDR3 bases are TGTGCCAGCAGCGTAGCGGGTAGCGGGGGCGCCGACGAGCAGTACTTC. Amino acid sequence: CASSVAGSGGADEQYF. The chain has TRBV9 and TRBJ2-7; 9 bases line up with TRBD2. The CDR3 totals 16 residues. The V and J ends lost 0 bases and 5 bases, in that order; junction bases with no gene match: 9. Germline CDR1 is SGDLS and CDR2 is YYNGEE.